Sequencing of this T cell receptor beta chain was carried out in a study of T cell changes during pregnancy in multiple sclerosis. Generated by immunoSEQ multiplex PCR, the TCRdb table keeps only in-frame clones and is missing some. The table records approximately 50,000 clones, roughly nine tenths of them present only once. This clone was seen a few times. V lost 4 bases and J lost 0, with 18 bases in between. CDR1 SGHDN and CDR2 FVKESK come from the germline V gene. This CDR3 contains 17 residues. The rearrangement joins TRBV14 to TRBJ1-2, with a tentative D call TRBD1 (5 bases). This receptor was taken from a female donor with multiple sclerosis, enrolled in a pregnancy study. Sequencing was performed on CD8+ T cells from peripheral blood mononuclear cells, taken after pregnancy. CDR3 sequence reads: CASSPTTVLYPNYGYTF. The DNA for the CDR3 is TGTGCCAGCAGCCCTACGACAGTCCTTTACCCTAACTATGGCTACACCTTC.